This T cell receptor beta chain is from a study of CD8 T cells in Susac syndrome. Reverse transcription of about 0.5 to 1 ug RNA was carried out with random hexamers. Amplification of TCR beta CDR3 spanned 54 Vbeta and 13 Jbeta via immunoSEQ multiplex PCR. TCRdb called the immunoSEQ multiplex PCR reads again in MiXCR, with one record for every CDR3 protein. The repertoire consists of 90,000 to 150,000 distinct CDR3 sequences, with around 93% occurring once and the leading ten covering around 0.12%. Germline V lookup: CDR1 SGHAT, CDR2 FQDESV (reference sequence). The CDR3 is 14 residues long. V lost 5 bases and J lost 7; bases outside the gene matches: 10. The T cells that were sequenced for TCR beta were CD8+ and CD4+ cells from blood. TEMRA cells were FACS-enriched, and CD8+ and CD4+ T cells were isolated negatively.

The J gene is TRBJ1-1, the V gene TRBV11-1; 7 nucleotides agree with TRBD1. Source material: CD8+ T cells from PBMCs. The receptor's source is a human donor in good health. CDR3 DNA sequence: TGTGCCAGCAGCCCCCAGGGGGGATGGCTTGAAGCTTTCTTT. Translating gives CASSPQGGWLEAFF.